These 4 T cell receptor beta chains originate from one sample sequenced in a study of blood T cell repertoires in COVID-19. The repertoire was sequenced with immunoSEQ multiplex PCR; TCRdb's copy has only in-frame clones and lacks some. The table records approximately 200,000 clones, approximately 84% of them present only once. The sample was peripheral blood. These receptors were obtained from a woman in her sixties with acute or convalescent COVID-19.

The chain carries TRBV15 and TRBJ1-6; 8 bases match TRBD1. V was clipped by 4 bases and J by 4 bases; unmatched bases: 3. The CDR3 totals 15 residues. Looked up from germline, CDR1 is LNHNV and CDR2 is YYDKDF (reference sequence). CDR3 nucleotides: TGTGCCACCAGCAATACAGGGGGGTATAATTCACCCCTCCACTTT. Translating it yields CATSNTGGYNSPLHF.

The chain joins TRBV7-8 to TRBJ1-4, with 10 bases matching TRBD1. Germline trimming cut 4 bases from V and 8 bases from J; bases unmatched to any gene: 7. The germline V gene encodes CDR1 SGHVS and CDR2 FQNEAQ. The CDR3 length is 15 residues. In nucleotides, the CDR3 is TGTGCCAGCAGCTCAGGGGGACAGGGGAGGGAAAAACTGTTTTTT. It is translated as CASSSGGQGREKLFF.

This chain connects TRBV27 to TRBJ1-1; no reliable D call. Trimming took 0 bases from V and 6 from J, leaving 8 bases between them. Germline V gives CDR1 MNHEY, CDR2 SMNVEV (reference sequence). The CDR3 has 13 amino acids. CDR3 residues: CASSLSLRSEAFF. CDR3 bases: TGTGCCAGCAGTTTATCGCTCAGGTCTGAAGCTTTCTTT.

The chain carries TRBV10-3 and TRBJ1-2, with 7 bases fitting TRBD1. Per germline, CDR1 ENHRY and CDR2 SYGVKD. CDR3 size: 14 residues. V dropped 0 bases and J dropped 7; count of bases not matched to a gene: 5. The CDR3 region is CAISESRTGPGYTF. The CDR3 coding sequence is TGTGCCATCAGTGAGTCGAGGACAGGTCCTGGCTACACCTTC.